These 3 T cell receptor beta chains originate from one sample sequenced in a study of siplizumab effects on memory and regulatory T cells. Data came from immunoSEQ multiplex PCR; TCRdb stores just in-frame clones and leaves some out. This sample has 95,000 to 100,000 clones, with 85% to 95% found just once. The sequencing sample was made of non-Treg CD4+ T cells sorted from blood. These TCRs come from a human donor in good health.

The J gene is TRBJ2-1, the V gene TRBV4-1; 8 positions agree with TRBD2. Germline CDR1 MGHRA, CDR2 YSYEKL. Trimming took 1 base from V and 0 from J; bases not matched to a gene: 5. There are 17 residues in the CDR3. The DNA for the CDR3 is TGCGCCAGCAGCCAAGTGGGGAGCGGGAGCTCCTACAATGAGCAGTTCTTC. It yields the protein CASSQVGSGSSYNEQFF.

Comments on this clone: No DNA is shown, since the ends of the CDR3 on it are uncertain; the CDR3 is the one TCRdb lists. The CDR3 region is CASSSSIWLAGGSYEQYF. The chain is built from TRBV27 and TRBJ2-7; the DNA was not compared with TRBD2, the D call given in the table. The CDR3 region is 18 residues in length, termini included. Germline CDR1 MNHEY, CDR2 SMNVEV (reference sequence).

The chain links TRBV9 to TRBJ2-2; possibly TRBD1 for D (7 bases). The germline V and J ends were trimmed by 4 bases and 1 base, with 11 bases remaining between them. This CDR3 has 15 residues. The germline V gene has CDR1 SGDLS and CDR2 YYNGEE. The CDR3 sequence is CASSRQGLNTGELFF. As DNA, the CDR3 is TGTGCCAGCAGCCGACAGGGACTGAACACCGGGGAGCTGTTTTTT.